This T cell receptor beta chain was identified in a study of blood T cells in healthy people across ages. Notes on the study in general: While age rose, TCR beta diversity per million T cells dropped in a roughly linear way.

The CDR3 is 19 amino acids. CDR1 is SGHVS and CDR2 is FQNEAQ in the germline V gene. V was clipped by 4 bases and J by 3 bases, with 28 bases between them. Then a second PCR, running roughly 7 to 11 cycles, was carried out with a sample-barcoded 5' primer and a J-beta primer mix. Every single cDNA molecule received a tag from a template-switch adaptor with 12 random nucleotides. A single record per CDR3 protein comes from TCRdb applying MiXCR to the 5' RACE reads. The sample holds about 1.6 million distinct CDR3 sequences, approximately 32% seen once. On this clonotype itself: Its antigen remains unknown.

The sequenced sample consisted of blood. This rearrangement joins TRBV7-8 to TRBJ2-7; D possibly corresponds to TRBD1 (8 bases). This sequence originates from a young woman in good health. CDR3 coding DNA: TGTGCCAGCAGCTCAGCGCCCAGGGGGCGGGCTAGCGGAAACTACGAGCAGTACTTC. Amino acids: CASSSAPRGRASGNYEQYF.